A few counts support the clone carrying this T cell receptor beta chain. Original processing methods: Reference gene primer amplification gave estimated nucleated cell counts. Clones were read by immunoSEQ multiplex PCR, and TCRdb kept only the in-frame ones, dropping some. The V and J calls and clone size were taken over from that table, and D and trimming were inferred from the DNA. The sample records over 120,000 clones, 75% to 90% being singletons. Grouping used clinical history reported by participants in a survey and questionnaire. The sample belongs to a study of blood T cell repertoires in COVID-19. The overall study: The cDNA or gDNA used as material had been derived from T cells, B-cell-depleted T cells, or PBMCs.

In germline, CDR1 is MNHEY, CDR2 SVGAGI. V lost 3 bases and J 7 bases, leaving 13 bases between the germline ends. CDR3 length: 15 residues. The sequence came from a man between 60 and 75 years old who had recovered from COVID-19. Material: PBMCs or T cells enriched from blood (not recorded which). The chain employs TRBV6-5 and TRBJ1-6; D is perhaps TRBD1 (5 bases). CDR3: CASSYLTVYNSPLHF. The CDR3 coding sequence is TGTGCCAGCAGTTATCTGACAGTCTACAATTCACCCCTCCACTTT.